Following are 27 T cell receptor beta chains from one sample sequenced in a study of T-cell memory formation after mild COVID-19. TCRdb independently ran MiXCR on the 5' RACE reads; one entry per CDR3 protein. The data hold 290,000 or so distinct CDR3 sequences, with roughly a fifth observed a single time. The sequencing sample was made of PBMCs or a T cell subset sorted from them (not recorded which). The receptors here all came from a man aged 18 to 30 who had mild COVID-19 (a few samples of this study predate the infection). Cell type and time point are not known.

This chain connects TRBV6-2 or TRBV6-3 to TRBJ2-5; TRBD2 matches at 7 bases. The CDR3 has 12 residues. The germline V gene encodes CDR1 MNHEY and CDR2 SVGEGT. The trim removed 8 bases at V and 3 bases at J, leaving 3 bases unmatched. The CDR3 region is CASSAGEETQYF. The CDR3 DNA reads TGTGCCAGCTCCGCGGGGGAAGAGACCCAGTACTTC.

This clonotype was counted ten times or more. The chain recombines TRBV15 with TRBJ2-7; D is unresolved. This CDR3 has 16 residues. CDR1 and CDR2 from the germline V gene are LNHNV and YYDKDF (reference sequence). V was trimmed by 1 base and J by 4 bases, leaving 17 bases between them. In nucleotides, the CDR3 is TGTGCCACCAGCAGAGTAGGTTGGGGATCTCGGTACGAGCAGTACTTC. Its protein is CATSRVGWGSRYEQYF.

This clonotype appeared a few times. The chain couples TRBV20-1 to TRBJ1-2; 8 nucleotides agree with TRBD1. The CDR3 has 12 residues. Germline V gives CDR1 DFQATT, CDR2 SNEGSKA (reference sequence). Trimming cost V 5 bases and J 2 bases; bases outside gene matches: 1. The DNA for the CDR3 is TGCAGTGCTCGGACAGGGAACTATGGCTACACCTTC. This encodes CSARTGNYGYTF.

The CDR3 sequence is CASSQDVLDRGSTGELFF. CDR3 in DNA: TGCGCCAGCAGCCAAGATGTGCTGGACAGGGGAAGCACCGGGGAGCTGTTTTTT. The chain couples TRBV4-3 to TRBJ2-2; 9 bases fit TRBD1. Trimming cost V 0 bases and J 4 bases; bases outside gene matches: 9. The length of the CDR3 is 18 residues. Germline V gene sequence: CDR1 LGHNA, CDR2 YSLEER.

This clonotype has more than one count but fewer than ten. The chain has TRBV6-2 or TRBV6-3 and TRBJ2-7; TRBD1 agrees at 7 bases. CDR3 length equals 13 residues. In germline, CDR1 is MNHEY, CDR2 SVGEGT. With V trimmed by 6 bases and J by 6 bases, 8 bases remained unmatched. The CDR3: CASSDTGTVEQYF. The CDR3 nucleotides read TGTGCCAGCAGCGATACCGGGACAGTCGAGCAGTACTTC.

This clonotype was counted a few times. The chain couples TRBV27 to TRBJ1-5; a weak D match, TRBD1 (6 bases). Trimming removed 4 bases from V and 0 bases from J, with 7 bases in between. Per the germline V gene, CDR1 is MNHEY and CDR2 is SMNVEV (reference sequence). The CDR3 runs to 14 residues. CDR3 nucleotide sequence: TGTGCCAGCAGTTCGGACAGTAGCAATCAGCCCCAGCATTTT. Translated: CASSSDSSNQPQHF.

V and J are TRBV7-9 and TRBJ2-1, with TRBD1 as a possible D gene (6 bases). V was clipped by 1 base and J by 2 bases, with 9 bases between them. The germline V gene encodes CDR1 SEHNR and CDR2 FQNEAQ (reference sequence). The CDR3 runs 15 residues. The CDR3 bases are TGTGCCAGCAGCTTAGGGAAGGGGGCCTACAATGAGCAGTTCTTC. It codes for CASSLGKGAYNEQFF.

This clonotype has more than one count but fewer than ten. The CDR3 DNA reads TGTGCCAGCAGCTTAGTCGACAGGGGGCGGGAGACCCAGTACTTC. The encoded protein is CASSLVDRGRETQYF. The chain combines TRBV7-9 with TRBJ2-5; 10 bases align to TRBD1. Trimming at V came to 1 base and at J to 5 bases, leaving 4 bases not matched to a gene. The CDR3 is 15 residues long. The germline CDR1 and CDR2 sequences are SEHNR and FQNEAQ (reference sequence).

The table lists this clonotype with a few counts. The rearrangement links TRBV18 to TRBJ1-5; 9 bases line up with TRBD1. CDR1 and CDR2 from the germline V gene are KGHSH and LQKENI. J lost 7 bases, V lost 4 bases, and 8 bases had no gene match. The CDR3 covers 15 residues. CDR3 amino acids: CASSRGQGRFQPQHF. The DNA of the CDR3 is TGTGCCAGCTCACGGGGACAGGGAAGATTCCAGCCCCAGCATTTT.

This chain joins TRBV7-9 and TRBJ2-1; D might be TRBD2 (5 bases). Germline-derived CDR1 and CDR2 are SEHNR and FQNEAQ (reference sequence). Trimming took 5 bases from V and 10 from J, leaving 15 bases between them. This CDR3 region has 13 residues. Here the CDR3 reads CASSLAAAGEQFF. The DNA for the CDR3 is TGTGCCAGCAGCCTGGCGGCGGCGGGCGAGCAGTTCTTC.

This clonotype was seen many times. V usage is TRBV3-1 and J usage is TRBJ2-3; no definite D call. V shed 4 bases and J shed 7 bases, with 12 bases lying between them. This CDR3 comprises 13 residues. Germline-derived CDR1 and CDR2 are LGHDT and YNNKEL (reference sequence). This CDR3 is CASSPFSGYTQYF. The CDR3 DNA sequence: TGTGCCAGCAGCCCCTTCTCTGGGTATACGCAGTATTTT.

The chain recombines TRBV7-9 with TRBJ2-5; a weak D match, TRBD1 (6 bases). Trimming shortened V by 1 base and J by 5 bases, and 23 bases separated the two germline ends. This CDR3 has 18 amino acids. Germline-derived CDR1 and CDR2 are SEHNR and FQNEAQ (reference sequence). DNA of the CDR3: TGTGCCAGCAGCTTAGGATTATGGGGGCGTAACAAGGAGGAGACCCAGTACTTC. Residues: CASSLGLWGRNKEETQYF.

In this sample, this clonotype turned up a few times. The CDR3 here is CASKEGGWGNIQYF. The DNA for the CDR3 is TGTGCCAGCAAGGAGGGGGGCTGGGGAAACATTCAGTACTTC. The chain uses TRBV11-2 and TRBJ2-4, with D perhaps assigned TRBD1 or TRBD2 (6 bases each). CDR3 length: 14 amino acids. CDR1 is SGHAT, CDR2 FQNNGV, per germline. Trimming pared 7 bases from V and 6 bases from J, leaving 16 bases between.

The J gene is TRBJ2-7, the V gene TRBV4-1; 11 nucleotides align to TRBD1. CDR3 length: 15 residues. Germline values: CDR1 MGHRA, CDR2 YSYEKL. Trimming removed 4 bases from V and 3 bases from J; junction bases left unmatched: 5. The CDR3 loop is CASSRTGTGGYEQYF. The CDR3 DNA sequence: TGCGCCAGCAGCCGGACCGGGACAGGGGGCTACGAGCAGTACTTC.

This clonotype was observed a handful of times. V gene TRBV7-9 combines with J gene TRBJ2-2; either TRBD1 or TRBD2 may supply D (5 bases each). V was trimmed by 5 bases and J by 4 bases, leaving 14 bases between them. CDR1 and CDR2 from the germline V gene are SEHNR and FQNEAQ (reference sequence). This CDR3 contains 15 residues. The CDR3 DNA reads as TGTGCCAGCAGCGGTGGGGCAGGGAGCACCGGGGAGCTGTTTTTT. Protein: CASSGGAGSTGELFF. The complete variable domain, with remaining parts taken from reference TRBV7-9 and TRBJ2-2, reads DTGVSQNPRHKITKRGQNVTFRCDPISEHNRLYWYRQTLGQGPEFLTYFQNEAQLEKSRLLSDRFSAERPKGSFSTLEIQRTEQGDSAMYLCASSGGAGSTGELFFGEGSRLTVL.

This clonotype was detected a few times. V usage is TRBV15 and J usage is TRBJ2-1, with 9 bases fitting TRBD1. CDR1 LNHNV and CDR2 YYDKDF come from the germline V gene (reference sequence). Unmatched junction bases numbered 9, after V lost 8 bases and J lost 4 bases. The CDR3 runs to 15 residues. CDR3 in amino acids: CATVESGTGYNEQFF. CDR3 DNA: TGTGCCACCGTCGAATCCGGGACAGGGTACAATGAGCAGTTCTTC.

The chain couples TRBV5-1 to TRBJ2-1; possibly TRBD1 for D (6 bases). The CDR3 runs to 13 residues. Per germline, CDR1 SGHRS and CDR2 YFSETQ. V lost 3 bases and J lost 13, with 17 bases in between. The CDR3 region is CASSWGPQGLQFF. The CDR3 nucleotides read TGCGCCAGCAGCTGGGGACCCCAGGGGCTTCAGTTCTTC. Using reference TRBV5-1 and TRBJ2-1 for the parts outside the CDR3, the full variable domain is KAGVTQTPRYLIKTRGQQVTLSCSPISGHRSVSWYQQTPGQGLQFLFEYFSETQRNKGNFPGRFSGRQFSNSRSEMNVSTLELGDSALYLCASSWGPQGLQFFGPGTRLTVL.

In regard to this clonotype: One end of the junction does not line up with germline, which may come from a read error. The chain has TRBV12-3 or TRBV12-4 and TRBJ2-7; 9 bases match TRBD1. The CDR3 contains 13 residues. This CDR3 is CASSLSVRGQGTF. CDR3 DNA: TGTGCCAGCAGTTTATCAGTAAGGGGACAGGGCACCTTC.

Many counts were recorded for this clonotype. V gene TRBV5-1 combines with J gene TRBJ2-2, with 12 bases that match TRBD2. Germline V gives CDR1 SGHRS, CDR2 YFSETQ. Trimming took 3 bases from V and 6 from J; bases not matched to a gene: 15. This CDR3 contains 19 residues. The CDR3: CASSSELAGGLGSAGELFF. Written as DNA, the CDR3 is TGCGCCAGCAGCTCGGAACTAGCGGGGGGACTTGGATCCGCCGGGGAGCTGTTTTTT.

V gene TRBV7-9 combines with J gene TRBJ1-4; 7 nucleotides line up with TRBD1. The CDR3 is made up of 18 amino acids. CDR1 and CDR2 (germline): SEHNR, FQNEAQ (reference sequence). With 5 bases clipped from V and 0 bases from J, the junction kept 12 bases outside the gene matches. The CDR3 DNA reads TGTGCCAGCAGCCCCGGTCTCACAGGGGATTCAACTAATGAAAAACTGTTTTTT. This sequence encodes CASSPGLTGDSTNEKLFF. Supplemented by reference TRBV7-9 and TRBJ1-4, the full variable domain reads DTGVSQNPRHKITKRGQNVTFRCDPISEHNRLYWYRQTLGQGPEFLTYFQNEAQLEKSRLLSDRFSAERPKGSFSTLEIQRTEQGDSAMYLCASSPGLTGDSTNEKLFFGSGTQLSVL.

This clonotype was seen many times. The chain carries TRBV7-8 and TRBJ1-1; tentative D call: TRBD1 (5 bases). Deletions cut 7 bases from V and 4 bases from J, with 13 bases between. The CDR3 covers 13 residues. CDR1 and CDR2 (germline): SGHVS, FQNEAQ. The CDR3 DNA follows: TGTGCCAGCAACCCACTGGGGGGCACTGAAGCTTTCTTT. Its translation is CASNPLGGTEAFF.

This clonotype was seen a handful of times. In DNA, the CDR3 is TGCGCCAGCAGCTTGGCCGGCAGGGGTGAGCCCCAGCATTTT. Its protein product is CASSLAGRGEPQHF. The V call is TRBV5-1, the J call TRBJ1-5; D possibly corresponds to TRBD1 (6 bases). The V gene lost 0 bases and the J gene lost 8 bases, with 12 bases spanning the gap. This CDR3 comprises 14 residues. From germline, CDR1 is SGHRS and CDR2 YFSETQ.

This clonotype came up a few times. V is TRBV7-2 and J is TRBJ2-4; no clear D gene. CDR1 and CDR2 from the germline V gene are SGHTA and FQGNSA. The V end was cut by 6 bases, the J end by 0 bases, with 12 bases between. This CDR3 comprises 15 residues. The CDR3 DNA reads as TGTGCCAGCAGTCGCGTACAGCTAGCCAAAAACATTCAGTACTTC. This codes for CASSRVQLAKNIQYF.

The chain joins TRBV9 to TRBJ1-3; no clear D gene. V dropped 2 bases and J dropped 2 bases, with 17 bases sitting between them. CDR1 is SGDLS, CDR2 YYNGEE, per germline. This CDR3 comprises 17 residues. The CDR3 sequence is CASSVSSVGQTGNTIYF. CDR3 DNA: TGTGCCAGCAGCGTGTCTTCGGTTGGGCAGACTGGAAACACCATATATTTT. The entire variable domain, with the rest obtained from reference TRBV9 and TRBJ1-3, is as follows: DSGVTQTPKHLITATGQRVTLRCSPRSGDLSVYWYQQSLDQGLQFLIQYYNGEERAKGNILERFSAQQFPDLHSELNLSSLELGDSALYFCASSVSSVGQTGNTIYFGEGSWLTVV.

This rearrangement joins TRBV18 to TRBJ1-1; D is ambiguous. In germline, CDR1 is KGHSH, CDR2 LQKENI. The CDR3 extends over 13 amino acids. V lost 5 bases, J lost 1 base, and 8 bases lay in between. DNA of the CDR3: TGTGCCAGCTCATTCGGAACGAACACTGAAGCTTTCTTT. It codes for CASSFGTNTEAFF.

This sequence joins TRBV7-2 and TRBJ1-2; TRBD1 aligns across 11 bases. The length of the CDR3 is 15 residues. The V gene end was trimmed by 5 bases and the J gene end by 4 bases; junction bases not matched to a gene: 6. The germline V gene encodes CDR1 SGHTA and CDR2 FQGNSA. The CDR3 loop reads CASSEGQGVLYGYTF. DNA of the CDR3: TGTGCCAGCAGCGAGGGACAGGGGGTGCTCTATGGCTACACCTTC.

The table lists this clonotype with a few counts. The genes are TRBV4-3 and TRBJ2-5; tentative D call: TRBD2 (6 bases). This CDR3 spans 16 amino acids. Germline loops: CDR1 LGHNA, CDR2 YSLEER. V dropped 3 bases and J dropped 1 base, with 15 bases sitting between them. CDR3 bases: TGCGCCAGCAGCCAGGGAGGCGGGGCGATCCAAGAGACCCAGTACTTC. Amino acid sequence: CASSQGGGAIQETQYF.